Listed below are T cell receptor beta chains from one sample, sequenced in a study of Ad26.COV2.S vaccination and SARS-CoV-2 variants. TCRdb keeps only in-frame clones here, not all; method: immunoSEQ multiplex PCR. The data hold under 550,000 clones, with more than 80% observed a single time. This specimen was peripheral blood, taken in a trial of Ad26.COV2.S vaccine versus placebo. The origin of the receptors is a person between 18 and 59 years old who received the Ad26.COV2.S COVID-19 vaccine or a placebo. CDR3s include the opening cysteine and the closing phenylalanine or tryptophan. Fields, in order: clone size, D gene, V gene, J gene, CDR3 DNA, CDR3 protein. The D gene is left open where the match is weak. Rows may omit the clone size; those that give it use once, few, many or a size class.

>-|-|TRBV7-9|TRBJ2-2
TGTGCCAGCAGCTTAGGGGCAGGGAAGAACACCGGGGAGCTGTTTTTT
CASSLGAGKNTGELFF
>once|TRBD2|TRBV27|TRBJ2-5
TGTGCCAGCAGGCGACTAGCAGATAATAAAGAGACCCAGTACTTC
CASRRLADNKETQYF
>-|-|TRBV7-8|TRBJ2-2
TGTGCCAGCATAAGACAGAACACCGGGGAGCTGTTTTTT
CASIRQNTGELFF
>-|-|TRBV5-1|TRBJ1-1
TGCGCCAGCAGGGTTGTAGGAACCAGAGAAGCTTTCTTT
CASRVVGTREAFF
>-|-|TRBV11-2|TRBJ2-4
TGTGCCAGCAGCTTGGGGGCCCTAGCCAAAAACATTCAGTACTTC
CASSLGALAKNIQYF
>-|TRBD2|TRBV3-1/TRBV3-2|TRBJ2-2
TGTGCCAGCAGCCGCCATCGGCTAGCGGGGGTCGCGACCGGGGAGCTGTTTTTT
CASSRHRLAGVATGELFF
>-|TRBD2|TRBV12-5|TRBJ2-2
TGTGCTAGTGGTTTGGTACTTGGTAGCGGGAACTTAAACACCGGGGAGCTGTTTTTT
CASGLVLGSGNLNTGELFF
>few|-|TRBV4-3|TRBJ1-1
TGCGCCAGCAGCCAAGATGAGGGGATTTCTGCTGAAGCTTTCTTT
CASSQDEGISAEAFF
>once|-|TRBV15|TRBJ1-3
TGTGCCACCAGCAGAGACCGGGGGGCTGGAAACACCATATATTTT
CATSRDRGAGNTIYF
>-|-|TRBV7-9|TRBJ1-1
TGTGCCAGCAGATACAGGATGAACACTGAAGCTTTCTTT
CASRYRMNTEAFF
>-|-|TRBV30|TRBJ1-3
TGTGCCTGGAGTGTAATTTTTGTAGACACCATATATTTT
CAWSVIFVDTIYF
>-|-|TRBV18|TRBJ2-2
TGTGCCAGCTCACCAGTTCCGGGACAGAACACCGGGGAGCTGTTTTTT
CASSPVPGQNTGELFF
>-|TRBD2|TRBV18|TRBJ2-1
TGTGCCAGCTCAGCTCTAGCGGCCAATAATGAGCAGTTCTTC
CASSALAANNEQFF
>-|-|TRBV27|TRBJ1-2
TGTGCCAGCAGTTTTTATCTTGACTATGGCTACACCTTC
CASSFYLDYGYTF
>once|-|TRBV7-9|TRBJ2-2
TGTGCCAGCAGCTTAATGAGGTCCGCCGGGGAGCTGTTTTTT
CASSLMRSAGELFF
>-|-|TRBV29-1|TRBJ1-2
TGCAGCGTCGAGGAGGGCTACACCTTC
CSVEEGYTF
>once|-|TRBV24-1|TRBJ2-7
TGTGCCACCAGTGCAGGCAGCTCCTACGAGCAGTACTTC
CATSAGSSYEQYF
>once|TRBD1|TRBV28|TRBJ2-7
TGTGCCAGCAGTTCTGCCGGGACAGCCTCCTACGAGCAGTACTTC
CASSSAGTASYEQYF
>-|TRBD2|TRBV11-3|TRBJ2-1
TGTGCCAGCAGCCTTAGACCGGGACTAGCGGGAGACTACAATGAGCAGTTCTTC
CASSLRPGLAGDYNEQFF
>-|-|TRBV4-1|TRBJ1-5
TGCGCCAGCAGCCAAGGCAGGCTCAATCAGCCCCAGCATTTT
CASSQGRLNQPQHF
>once|-|TRBV5-4|TRBJ2-7
TGTGCCAGCAGCTTGAAAGTAGGGCAGGGGATCGCCTACGAGCAGTACTTC
CASSLKVGQGIAYEQYF
>once|-|TRBV28|TRBJ1-5
TGTGCCAGCAGTTTCCAAAGGGGGCCCCAGCATTTT
CASSFQRGPQHF
>-|-|TRBV7-9|TRBJ2-1
TGTGCCAGCAGCTTAGGAGTCCTGAGGGTAGATGAGCAGTTCTTC
CASSLGVLRVDEQFF
>-|-|TRBV14|TRBJ2-7
TGTGCCAGCAGCCAAGACAACGCGAATTTTCGCGGGATGGCCTACGAGCAGTACTTC
CASSQDNANFRGMAYEQYF
>-|-|TRBV6-5|TRBJ2-5
TGTGCCAGCAGTTACGGCGGGTCAGGTGAGACCCAGTACTTC
CASSYGGSGETQYF
>-|-|TRBV5-1|TRBJ2-1
TGCGCCAGCAGCGGGCGAGCCCCGGAGCAGTTCTTC
CASSGRAPEQFF
>-|-|TRBV29-1|TRBJ2-7
TGCAGCGTGTGTCCCGACAGCTCCTACGAGCAGTACTTC
CSVCPDSSYEQYF
>-|-|TRBV30|TRBJ2-7
TGTGCCTGGAGTTTCCAGGGATACTACGAGCAGTACTTC
CAWSFQGYYEQYF
>-|TRBD1|TRBV12-5|TRBJ1-2
TGTGCTAGTGGTTCGCCCACCGGACAGGTTTTCGGTGGCTACACCTTC
CASGSPTGQVFGGYTF
>-|TRBD1|TRBV6-5|TRBJ1-1
TGTGCCAGCAGTCGGGACAGAGTCGAAGCTTTCTTT
CASSRDRVEAFF
>-|-|TRBV6-5|TRBJ1-4
TGTGCCAGCAGCTCTCTTGGGGTCAGAGATGAAAAACTGTTTTTT
CASSSLGVRDEKLFF
>-|-|TRBV2|TRBJ1-3
TGTGCCAGCAGTCAGAGCTCTGGAAACACCATATATTTT
CASSQSSGNTIYF
>-|TRBD1|TRBV6-4|TRBJ1-4
TGTGCCAGCACCGGGACAGGGTTGGCCCTCTTCGAAAAACTGTTTTTT
CASTGTGLALFEKLFF
>-|TRBD1|TRBV2|TRBJ2-1
TGTGCCAGGGACAGGGGAATCTCCTACAATGAGCAGTTCTTC
CARDRGISYNEQFF
>-|-|TRBV5-6|TRBJ1-2
TGTGCCAGCAGCTTGTACGGTGAGGGCTACACCTTC
CASSLYGEGYTF
>few|-|TRBV21-1|TRBJ1-6
TGTGCCAGCAGCAAAGCGCTTACCAGGGTGAGCTCCTATAATTCACCCCTCCACTTT
CASSKALTRVSSYNSPLHF
>-|TRBD2|TRBV13|TRBJ2-3
TGTGCCAGCAGCCCCTCGGTGGGGACTAGCGGTCGGGATACGCAGTATTTT
CASSPSVGTSGRDTQYF
>-|TRBD2|TRBV7-8|TRBJ2-1
TGTGCCAGCAGCCCCACTAGCGGGAGGAGATACAATGAGCAGTTCTTC
CASSPTSGRRYNEQFF
>-|TRBD2|TRBV5-1|TRBJ2-5
TGCGCCAGCAGCAACGGGAGGACGCCTCGGGTACCCCAAGAGACCCAGTACTTC
CASSNGRTPRVPQETQYF